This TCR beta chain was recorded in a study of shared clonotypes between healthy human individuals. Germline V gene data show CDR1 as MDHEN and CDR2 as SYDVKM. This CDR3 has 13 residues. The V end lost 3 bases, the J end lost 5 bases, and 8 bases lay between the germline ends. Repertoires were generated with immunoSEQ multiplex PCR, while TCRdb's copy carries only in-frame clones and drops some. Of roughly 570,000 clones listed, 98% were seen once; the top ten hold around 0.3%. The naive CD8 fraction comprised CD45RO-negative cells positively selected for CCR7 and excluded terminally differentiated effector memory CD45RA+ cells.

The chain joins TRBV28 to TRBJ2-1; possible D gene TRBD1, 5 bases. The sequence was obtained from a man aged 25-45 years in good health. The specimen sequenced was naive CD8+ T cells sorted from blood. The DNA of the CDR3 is TGTGCCAGCAGTTTGGGGCTCCACAATGAGCAGTTCTTC. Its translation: CASSLGLHNEQFF.